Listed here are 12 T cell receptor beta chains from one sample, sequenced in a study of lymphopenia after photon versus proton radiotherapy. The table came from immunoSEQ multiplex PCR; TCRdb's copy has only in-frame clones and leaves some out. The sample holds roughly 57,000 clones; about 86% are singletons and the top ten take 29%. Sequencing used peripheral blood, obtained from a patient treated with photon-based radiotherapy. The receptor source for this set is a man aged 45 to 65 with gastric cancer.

The DNA for the CDR3 is TGTGCCAGCAGCGGACAGGGAGATGAAAAACTGTTTTTT. The encoded protein is CASSGQGDEKLFF. The V gene is TRBV5-6, the J gene TRBJ1-4, with 8 positions matching TRBD1. This CDR3 contains 13 residues. The germline V gene has CDR1 SGHDT and CDR2 YYEEEE. J was trimmed by 6 bases and V by 4 bases; bases with no gene match: 2.

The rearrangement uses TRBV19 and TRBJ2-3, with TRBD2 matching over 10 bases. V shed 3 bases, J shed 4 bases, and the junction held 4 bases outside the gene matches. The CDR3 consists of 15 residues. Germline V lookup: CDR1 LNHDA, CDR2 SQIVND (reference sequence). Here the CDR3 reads CASSMKGLAADTQYF. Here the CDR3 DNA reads TGTGCCAGTAGTATGAAAGGACTAGCGGCAGATACGCAGTATTTT. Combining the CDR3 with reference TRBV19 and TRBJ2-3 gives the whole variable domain DGGITQSPKYLFRKEGQNVTLSCEQNLNHDAMYWYRQDPGQGLRLIYYSQIVNDFQKGDIAEGYSVSREKKESFPLTVTSAQKNPTAFYLCASSMKGLAADTQYFGPGTRLTVL.

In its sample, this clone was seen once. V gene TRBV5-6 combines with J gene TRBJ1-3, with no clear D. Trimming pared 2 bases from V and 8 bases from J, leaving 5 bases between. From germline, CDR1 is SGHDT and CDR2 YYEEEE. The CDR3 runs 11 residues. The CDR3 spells CASSFGDTIYF. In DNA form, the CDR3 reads TGTGCCAGCAGCTTCGGGGACACCATATATTTT.

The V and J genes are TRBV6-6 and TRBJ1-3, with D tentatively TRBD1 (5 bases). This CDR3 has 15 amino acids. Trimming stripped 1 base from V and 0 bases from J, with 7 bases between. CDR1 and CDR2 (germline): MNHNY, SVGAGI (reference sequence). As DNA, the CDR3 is TGTGCCAGCAGTTACTGGGACGACTCTGGAAACACCATATATTTT. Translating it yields CASSYWDDSGNTIYF.

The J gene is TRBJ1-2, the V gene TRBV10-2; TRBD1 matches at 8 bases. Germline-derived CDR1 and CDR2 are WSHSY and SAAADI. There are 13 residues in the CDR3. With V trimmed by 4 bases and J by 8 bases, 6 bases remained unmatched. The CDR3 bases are TGCGCCAGCAGTGCTCGGCAGGGGGCCGGCTACACCTTC. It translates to CASSARQGAGYTF.

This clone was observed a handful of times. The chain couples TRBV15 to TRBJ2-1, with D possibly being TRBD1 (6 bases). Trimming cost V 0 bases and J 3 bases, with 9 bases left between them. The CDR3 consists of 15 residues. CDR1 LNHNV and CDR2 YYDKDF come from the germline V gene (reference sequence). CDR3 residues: CATSRDKQGYNEQFF. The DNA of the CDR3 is TGTGCCACCAGCAGAGATAAACAGGGCTACAATGAGCAGTTCTTC.

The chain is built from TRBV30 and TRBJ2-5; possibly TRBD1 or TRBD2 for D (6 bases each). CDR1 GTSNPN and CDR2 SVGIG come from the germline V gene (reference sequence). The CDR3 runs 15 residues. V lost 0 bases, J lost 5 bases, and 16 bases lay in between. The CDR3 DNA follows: TGTGCCTGGAGTGTACAGGGAGGTCCTTGGGAGACCCAGTACTTC. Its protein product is CAWSVQGGPWETQYF.

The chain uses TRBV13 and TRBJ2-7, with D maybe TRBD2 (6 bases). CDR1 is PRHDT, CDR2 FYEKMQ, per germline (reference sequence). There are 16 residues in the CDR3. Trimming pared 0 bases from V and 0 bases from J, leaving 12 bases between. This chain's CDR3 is CASSLGLAPSSYEQYF. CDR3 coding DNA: TGTGCCAGCAGCTTAGGGCTAGCGCCGAGCTCCTACGAGCAGTACTTC.

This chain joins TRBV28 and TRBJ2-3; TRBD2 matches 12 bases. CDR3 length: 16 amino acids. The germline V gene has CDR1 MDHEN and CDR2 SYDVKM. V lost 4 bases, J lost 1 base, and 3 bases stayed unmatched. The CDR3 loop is CASSSLAGGRTDTQYF. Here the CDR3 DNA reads TGTGCCAGCAGTTCACTAGCGGGAGGTCGCACAGATACGCAGTATTTT. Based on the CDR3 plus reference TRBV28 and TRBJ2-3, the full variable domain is DVKVTQSSRYLVKRTGEKVFLECVQDMDHENMFWYRQDPGLGLRLIYFSYDVKMKEKGDIPEGYSVSREKKERFSLILESASTNQTSMYLCASSSLAGGRTDTQYFGPGTRLTVL.

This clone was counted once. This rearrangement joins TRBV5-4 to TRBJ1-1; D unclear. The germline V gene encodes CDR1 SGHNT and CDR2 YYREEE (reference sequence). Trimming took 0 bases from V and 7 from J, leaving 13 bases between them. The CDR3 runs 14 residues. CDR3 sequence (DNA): TGTGCCAGCAGCTTGGTGGGCACCAACCTTGAAGCTTTCTTT. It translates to CASSLVGTNLEAFF.

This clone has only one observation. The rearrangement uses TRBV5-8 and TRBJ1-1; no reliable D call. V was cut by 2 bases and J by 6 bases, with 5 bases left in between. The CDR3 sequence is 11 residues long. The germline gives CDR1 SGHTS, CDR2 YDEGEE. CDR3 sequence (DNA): TGTGCCAGCAGCTTCTTGCCTGAAGCTTTCTTT. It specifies CASSFLPEAFF.

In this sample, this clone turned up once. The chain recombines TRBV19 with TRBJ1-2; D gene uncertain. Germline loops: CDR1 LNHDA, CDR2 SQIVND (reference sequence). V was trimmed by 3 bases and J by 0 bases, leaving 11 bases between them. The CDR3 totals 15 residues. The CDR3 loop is CASSMVRRANYGYTF. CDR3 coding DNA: TGTGCCAGTAGTATGGTGCGGCGAGCTAACTATGGCTACACCTTC.